This T cell receptor beta chain was captured by sequencing in a study of blood T cell repertoires in COVID-19. The count of this clone is one. Study processing details: By means of reference gene primer amplification, nucleated cell counts were estimated. Clones were sequenced by immunoSEQ multiplex PCR, and TCRdb holds only the in-frame ones, with some missing. V and J calls and clone size are copied from that table; D and trimming were computed from the DNA. The table has about 320,000 clones, approximately 90% seen once. Everyone who took part was about 18 to 89 years old, and they came from about two dozen US areas. Participants' reported clinical history set cohort assignment. Cohort 3 recovered donors had two negative PCRs, clearance, or symptom resolution. V shed 5 bases and J shed 4 bases, with 12 bases lying between them. Germline-derived CDR1 and CDR2 are SGHAT and FQNNGV. This CDR3 region has 15 residues.

The sequencing sample was made of PBMCs or T cells enriched from blood (not recorded which). The rearrangement joins TRBV11-2 to TRBJ2-6; D unresolved. The source is a young woman who had recovered from COVID-19. In DNA, the CDR3 is TGTGCCAGCAGCACCCCACGGTTCGGGGCCAACGTCCTGACTTTC. It translates to CASSTPRFGANVLTF. Complete variable domain (other parts from reference TRBV11-2 and TRBJ2-6): EAGVAQSPRYKIIEKRQSVAFWCNPISGHATLYWYQQILGQGPKLLIQFQNNGVVDDSQLPKDRFSAERLKGVDSTLKIQPAKLEDSAVYLCASSTPRFGANVLTFGAGSRLTVL.